This TCR beta chain was documented in a study of OX40 agonist ivuxolimab in advanced cancers. In the study overall: Hepatocellular carcinoma, melanoma, renal cell or head and neck cancer was diagnosed in the dose-escalation patients.

Comments on this clone: Its antigen is not known.

Profiled with immunoSEQ multiplex PCR; TCRdb holds only in-frame clones, not every one. The sample lists 45,000 or so clones, more than 70% occurring once. The CDR3 spans 14 residues. Trimming pared 8 bases from V and 4 bases from J, leaving 14 bases between. The germline V gene encodes CDR1 SEHNR and CDR2 FQNEAQ (reference sequence). The study, taken as a whole, reports: The study found that CD8+ T cells averaged more expanded clones than CD4+.

The sequence was collected from an adult with an advanced solid tumor such as melanoma, head and neck, liver or kidney cancer. V is TRBV7-9 and J is TRBJ2-2; tentatively, D is TRBD1 (6 bases). The sample here was CD4+ or CD8+ T cells sorted from blood, taken in a trial of the OX40 agonist ivuxolimab. CDR3: CASYREMGTGELFF. The CDR3 DNA follows: TGTGCCAGCTACAGGGAGATGGGCACCGGGGAGCTGTTTTTT.